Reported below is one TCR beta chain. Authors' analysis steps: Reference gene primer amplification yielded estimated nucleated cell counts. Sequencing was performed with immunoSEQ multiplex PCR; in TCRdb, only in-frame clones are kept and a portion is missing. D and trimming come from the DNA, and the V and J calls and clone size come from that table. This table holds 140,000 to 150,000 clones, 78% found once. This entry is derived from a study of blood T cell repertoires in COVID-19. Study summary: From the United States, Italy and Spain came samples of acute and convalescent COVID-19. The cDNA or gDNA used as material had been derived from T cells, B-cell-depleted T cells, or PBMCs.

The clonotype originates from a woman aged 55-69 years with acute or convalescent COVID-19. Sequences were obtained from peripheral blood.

DNA for the CDR3: TGTGCCAGCAGCTTCTCAGGGGGGCTAGCTTACAATGAGCAGTTCTTC. It translates to CASSFSGGLAYNEQFF. The chain joins TRBV7-2 to TRBJ2-1, with a weak D call TRBD1 (7 bases). Trimming cost V 3 bases and J 4 bases, with 16 bases left between them. Per germline, CDR1 SGHTA and CDR2 FQGNSA. The CDR3 length is 16 residues.